Below, 10 T cell receptor beta chains from the same sample are listed, as sequenced in a study of T cell responses to AZD1222 COVID-19 vaccine. Assay used: immunoSEQ multiplex PCR; TCRdb lists only in-frame clones, some missing. The sample carries around 160,000 clones, 85% to 95% recorded once. Material: peripheral blood, obtained on day 0 of MenACWY control vaccination. The receptors originated from an adult in good health.

V gene TRBV27 combines with J gene TRBJ1-1; D unclear. Trimming removed 0 bases from V and 3 bases from J, with 5 bases in between. Germline assignment: CDR1 MNHEY and CDR2 SMNVEV (reference sequence). The CDR3 totals 13 residues. The CDR3 reads CASSLSGDTEAFF. As DNA, the CDR3 is TGTGCCAGCAGTTTATCTGGGGACACTGAAGCTTTCTTT.

In its sample, this clone was seen once. The rearrangement links TRBV4-1 to TRBJ1-5; no definite D call. The CDR3 is 14 amino acids. V was shortened by 0 bases and J by 8 bases, with 11 bases between the two germline ends. Germline V gives CDR1 MGHRA, CDR2 YSYEKL. Written as DNA, the CDR3 is TGCGCCAGCAGCCAAGATGGGTCTGGGAAGCCCCAGCATTTT. This gives the protein CASSQDGSGKPQHF.

The V gene is TRBV10-1, the J gene TRBJ2-7, with 11 bases lining up with TRBD1. CDR1 is WNHNN, CDR2 SYGVQD, per germline (reference sequence). Trimming at V came to 0 bases and at J to 9 bases, leaving 7 bases not matched to a gene. This CDR3 spans 15 amino acids. The CDR3 here is CASSESTGQGARQYF. The CDR3 nucleotides are TGCGCCAGCAGTGAGTCGACCGGACAGGGGGCTCGGCAGTACTTC.

The V gene is TRBV24-1, the J gene TRBJ2-3; 10 nucleotides align to TRBD2. CDR3 size: 18 residues. CDR1 is KGHDR and CDR2 is SFDVKD in the germline V gene. With V trimmed by 3 bases and J by 2 bases, 10 bases remained unmatched. The CDR3 region has the DNA TGTGCCACCAGTGATCCTGCTAGCGGGGGCGAACACACAGATACGCAGTATTTT. Its protein product is CATSDPASGGEHTDTQYF.

The gene calls are TRBV28 and TRBJ2-7; tentatively, D is TRBD1 (6 bases). The CDR3 has 17 amino acids. V was trimmed by 4 bases and J by 0 bases, leaving 19 bases between them. Germline lookup yields CDR1 MDHEN and CDR2 SYDVKM. This CDR3 reads CASSYPLGRGNSYEQYF. The CDR3, as DNA: TGTGCCAGCAGTTATCCCCTCGGAAGGGGGAACTCCTACGAGCAGTACTTC.

This chain connects TRBV27 to TRBJ1-2; D gene unclear. V lost 3 bases to trimming and J lost 8 bases, with 10 bases between them. CDR1 and CDR2 from the germline V gene are MNHEY and SMNVEV (reference sequence). The CDR3 consists of 12 residues. CDR3 bases: TGTGCCAGCAGTTTCCGAGGTGGCGGCTACACCTTC. Amino acid sequence: CASSFRGGGYTF.

V is TRBV27 and J is TRBJ2-7, with D possibly being TRBD1 (6 bases). The V gene lost 4 bases and the J gene lost 4 bases, with 14 bases spanning the gap. The CDR3 is 14 residues long. Germline V gene sequence: CDR1 MNHEY, CDR2 SMNVEV (reference sequence). CDR3 sequence reads: CASSSAGTRYEQYF. The DNA for the CDR3 is TGTGCCAGCAGTTCAGCCGGGACAAGATACGAGCAGTACTTC.

The chain couples TRBV14 to TRBJ1-1, with 8 positions matching TRBD1. After removal of 4 bases from V and 4 bases from J, the junction contained 2 bases not matched to a gene. CDR1 and CDR2 (germline): SGHDN, FVKESK. This CDR3 contains 13 residues. DNA for the CDR3: TGTGCCAGCAGCCTACAGGGGGGCACTGAAGCTTTCTTT. Translating it yields CASSLQGGTEAFF.

This clone was seen only once. The V call is TRBV9, the J call TRBJ2-1, with 8 bases identical to TRBD1. V was clipped by 3 bases and J by 8 bases; unmatched bases: 4. The germline V gene has CDR1 SGDLS and CDR2 YYNGEE. The CDR3 length is 13 residues. CDR3 region: CASSGQGWDEQFF. The CDR3 region has the DNA TGTGCCAGCAGCGGACAGGGGTGGGATGAGCAGTTCTTC. Drawing the rest from reference TRBV9 and TRBJ2-1, the complete variable domain is DSGVTQTPKHLITATGQRVTLRCSPRSGDLSVYWYQQSLDQGLQFLIQYYNGEERAKGNILERFSAQQFPDLHSELNLSSLELGDSALYFCASSGQGWDEQFFGPGTRLTVL.

The chain carries TRBV27 and TRBJ1-2; D not certain. CDR1 and CDR2 from the germline V gene are MNHEY and SMNVEV (reference sequence). V gave up 2 bases and J gave up 6 bases, with 10 bases separating them. The CDR3 is 13 amino acids. Here the CDR3 reads CASSLGKGNGYTF. As DNA, the CDR3 is TGTGCCAGCAGTTTAGGGAAGGGTAATGGCTACACCTTC.